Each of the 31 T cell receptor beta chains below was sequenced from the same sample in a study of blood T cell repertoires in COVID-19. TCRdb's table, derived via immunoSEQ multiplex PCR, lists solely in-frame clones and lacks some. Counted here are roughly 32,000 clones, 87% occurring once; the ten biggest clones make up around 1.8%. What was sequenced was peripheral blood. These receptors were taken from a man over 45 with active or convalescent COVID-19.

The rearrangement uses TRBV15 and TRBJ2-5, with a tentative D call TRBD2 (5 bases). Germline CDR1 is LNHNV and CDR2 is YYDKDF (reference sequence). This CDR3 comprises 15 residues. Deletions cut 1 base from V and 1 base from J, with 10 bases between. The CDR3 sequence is CATSRAWESQETQYF. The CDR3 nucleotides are TGTGCCACCAGCAGAGCATGGGAGAGCCAAGAGACCCAGTACTTC.

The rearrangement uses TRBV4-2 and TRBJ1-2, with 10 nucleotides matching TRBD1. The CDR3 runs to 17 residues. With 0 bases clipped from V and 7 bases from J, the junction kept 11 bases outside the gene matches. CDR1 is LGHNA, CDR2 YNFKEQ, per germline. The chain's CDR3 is CASSQDPTGTGDFGYTF. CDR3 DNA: TGTGCCAGCAGCCAAGATCCCACCGGGACAGGGGATTTTGGCTACACCTTC.

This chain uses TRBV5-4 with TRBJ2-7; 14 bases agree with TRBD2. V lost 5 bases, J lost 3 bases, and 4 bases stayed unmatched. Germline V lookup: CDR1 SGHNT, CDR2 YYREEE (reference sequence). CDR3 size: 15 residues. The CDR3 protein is CASSRGLAGVYEQYF. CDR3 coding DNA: TGTGCCAGCAGTCGGGGACTAGCGGGAGTCTACGAGCAGTACTTC.

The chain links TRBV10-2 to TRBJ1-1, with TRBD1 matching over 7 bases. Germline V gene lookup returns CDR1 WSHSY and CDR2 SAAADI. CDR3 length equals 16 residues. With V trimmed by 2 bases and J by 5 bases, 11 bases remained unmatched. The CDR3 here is CASSEVGGRGVTEAFF. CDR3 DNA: TGCGCCAGCAGTGAGGTGGGGGGCAGGGGGGTTACTGAAGCTTTCTTT.

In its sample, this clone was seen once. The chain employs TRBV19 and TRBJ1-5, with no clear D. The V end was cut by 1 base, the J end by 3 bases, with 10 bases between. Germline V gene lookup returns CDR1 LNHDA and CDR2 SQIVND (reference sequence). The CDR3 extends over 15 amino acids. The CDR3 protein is CASSIGGRFNQPQHF. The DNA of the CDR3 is TGTGCCAGTAGTATAGGTGGCAGGTTCAATCAGCCCCAGCATTTT.

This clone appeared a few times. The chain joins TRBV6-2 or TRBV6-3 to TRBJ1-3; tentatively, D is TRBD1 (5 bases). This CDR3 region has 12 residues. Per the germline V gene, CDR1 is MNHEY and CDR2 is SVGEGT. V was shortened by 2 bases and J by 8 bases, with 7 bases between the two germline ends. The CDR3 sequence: CASSYGADTIYF. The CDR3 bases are TGTGCCAGCAGTTACGGGGCGGACACCATATATTTT.

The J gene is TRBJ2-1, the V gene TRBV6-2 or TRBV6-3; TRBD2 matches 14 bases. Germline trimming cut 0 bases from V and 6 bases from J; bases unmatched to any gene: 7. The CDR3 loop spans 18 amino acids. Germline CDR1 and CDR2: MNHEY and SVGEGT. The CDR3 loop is CASSYSGGGTSGSNEQFF. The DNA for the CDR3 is TGTGCCAGCAGTTACTCGGGAGGGGGGACTAGCGGGAGCAATGAGCAGTTCTTC.

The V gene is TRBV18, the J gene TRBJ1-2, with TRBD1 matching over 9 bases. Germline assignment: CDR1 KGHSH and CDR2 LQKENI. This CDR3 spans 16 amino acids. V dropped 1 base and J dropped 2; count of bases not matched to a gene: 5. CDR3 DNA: TGTGCCAGCTCACCACTAGACAGGGGGATAAACTATGGCTACACCTTC. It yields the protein CASSPLDRGINYGYTF.

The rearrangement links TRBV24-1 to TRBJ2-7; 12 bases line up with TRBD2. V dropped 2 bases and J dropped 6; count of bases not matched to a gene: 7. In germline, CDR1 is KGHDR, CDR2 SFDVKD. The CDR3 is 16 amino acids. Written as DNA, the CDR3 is TGTGCCACCAGTGATTCTAGCGGGAGGGCCGCCTCCGAGCAGTACTTC. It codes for CATSDSSGRAASEQYF.

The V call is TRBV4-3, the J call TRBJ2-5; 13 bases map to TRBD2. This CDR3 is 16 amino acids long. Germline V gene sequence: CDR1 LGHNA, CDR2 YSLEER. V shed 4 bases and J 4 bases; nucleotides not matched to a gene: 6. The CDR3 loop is CASSPGLAGVGETQYF. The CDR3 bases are TGCGCCAGCAGCCCTGGACTAGCGGGAGTGGGAGAGACCCAGTACTTC.

The CDR3 sequence is CASRGGSNTGELFF. Written as DNA, the CDR3 is TGCGCCAGCAGGGGGGGATCGAACACCGGGGAGCTGTTTTTT. The V gene is TRBV5-1, the J gene TRBJ2-2; maybe TRBD2 (6 bases). The CDR3 contains 14 residues. The V and J ends lost 5 bases and 0 bases respectively, with 8 bases between them. Germline CDR1 and CDR2: SGHRS and YFSETQ.

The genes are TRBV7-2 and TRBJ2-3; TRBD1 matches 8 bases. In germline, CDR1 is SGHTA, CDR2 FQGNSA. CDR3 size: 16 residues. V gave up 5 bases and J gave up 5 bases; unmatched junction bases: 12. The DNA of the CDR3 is TGTGCCAGCAGCCACCCGCCGGACAGGGAAATAGATACGCAGTATTTT. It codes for CASSHPPDREIDTQYF.

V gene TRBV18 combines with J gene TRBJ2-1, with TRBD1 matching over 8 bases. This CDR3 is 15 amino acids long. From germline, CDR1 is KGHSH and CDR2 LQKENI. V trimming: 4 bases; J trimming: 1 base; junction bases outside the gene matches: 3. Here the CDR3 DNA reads TGTGCCAGCTCACGGACAGGGAGATCCTACAATGAGCAGTTCTTC. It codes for CASSRTGRSYNEQFF.

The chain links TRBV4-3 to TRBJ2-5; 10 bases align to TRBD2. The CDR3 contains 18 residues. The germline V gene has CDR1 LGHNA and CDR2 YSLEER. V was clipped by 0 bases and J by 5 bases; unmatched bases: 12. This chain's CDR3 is CASSQELVRAGGLETQYF. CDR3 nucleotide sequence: TGCGCCAGCAGCCAAGAATTAGTACGAGCGGGAGGGTTGGAGACCCAGTACTTC.

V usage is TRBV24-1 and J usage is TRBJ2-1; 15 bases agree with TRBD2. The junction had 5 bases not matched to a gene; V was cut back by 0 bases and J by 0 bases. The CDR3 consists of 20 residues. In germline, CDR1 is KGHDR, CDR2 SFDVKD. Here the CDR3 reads CATSDLGTSGRSLSYNEQFF. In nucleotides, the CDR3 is TGTGCCACCAGTGATTTGGGGACTAGCGGGAGGTCCCTCTCCTACAATGAGCAGTTCTTC.

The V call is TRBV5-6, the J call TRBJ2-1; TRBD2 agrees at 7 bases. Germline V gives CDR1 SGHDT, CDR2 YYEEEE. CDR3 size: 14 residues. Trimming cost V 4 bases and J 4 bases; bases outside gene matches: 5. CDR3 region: CASSRDYLYNEQFF. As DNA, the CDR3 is TGTGCCAGCAGCCGGGACTACCTATACAATGAGCAGTTCTTC. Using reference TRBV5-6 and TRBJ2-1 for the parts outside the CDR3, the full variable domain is DAGVTQSPTHLIKTRGQQVTLRCSPKSGHDTVSWYQQALGQGPQFIFQYYEEEERQRGNFPDRFSGHQFPNYSSELNVNALLLGDSALYLCASSRDYLYNEQFFGPGTRLTVL.

The CDR3: CASSPRSSGSSYEQYF. The CDR3 coding sequence is TGTGCCAGCTCACCTAGGTCTAGCGGGAGCTCCTACGAGCAGTACTTC. V is TRBV18 and J is TRBJ2-7, with 10 bases lining up with TRBD2. Germline V lookup: CDR1 KGHSH, CDR2 LQKENI. The trim removed 3 bases at V and 0 bases at J, leaving 5 bases unmatched. The CDR3 is 16 residues long.

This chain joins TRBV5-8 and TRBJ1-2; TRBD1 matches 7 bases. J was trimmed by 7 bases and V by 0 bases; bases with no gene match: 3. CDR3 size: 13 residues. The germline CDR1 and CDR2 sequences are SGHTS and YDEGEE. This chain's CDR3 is CASSLEGARGYTF. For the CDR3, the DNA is TGTGCCAGCAGCTTGGAGGGGGCGCGTGGCTACACCTTC.

The DNA for the CDR3 is TGTGCCAGCAGTTTCCCCCGACAGGGGGCGTATGGCTACACCTTC. Protein product: CASSFPRQGAYGYTF. This rearrangement joins TRBV28 to TRBJ1-2; 10 bases align to TRBD1. Germline loops: CDR1 MDHEN, CDR2 SYDVKM. The ends lost 3 bases at V and 5 bases at J; junction bases unmatched: 6. The CDR3 covers 15 residues.

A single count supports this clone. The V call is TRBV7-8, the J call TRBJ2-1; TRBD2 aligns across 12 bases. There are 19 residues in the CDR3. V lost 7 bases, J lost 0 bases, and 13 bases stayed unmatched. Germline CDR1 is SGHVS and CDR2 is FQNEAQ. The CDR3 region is CASTLRTSGKGSSYNEQFF. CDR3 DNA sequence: TGTGCCAGCACCCTTAGGACTAGCGGGAAGGGAAGCTCCTACAATGAGCAGTTCTTC.

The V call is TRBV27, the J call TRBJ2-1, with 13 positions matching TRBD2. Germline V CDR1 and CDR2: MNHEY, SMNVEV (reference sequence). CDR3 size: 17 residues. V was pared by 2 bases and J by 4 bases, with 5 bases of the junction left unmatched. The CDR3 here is CASSLGTSGAVYNEQFF. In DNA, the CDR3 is TGTGCCAGCAGTTTAGGGACTAGCGGGGCCGTTTACAATGAGCAGTTCTTC.

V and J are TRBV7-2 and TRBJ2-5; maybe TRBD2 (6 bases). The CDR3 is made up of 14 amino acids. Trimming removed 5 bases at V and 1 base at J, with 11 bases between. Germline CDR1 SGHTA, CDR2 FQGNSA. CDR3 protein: CASSPGTPQETQYF. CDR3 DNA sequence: TGTGCCAGCAGCCCAGGGACTCCCCAAGAGACCCAGTACTTC.

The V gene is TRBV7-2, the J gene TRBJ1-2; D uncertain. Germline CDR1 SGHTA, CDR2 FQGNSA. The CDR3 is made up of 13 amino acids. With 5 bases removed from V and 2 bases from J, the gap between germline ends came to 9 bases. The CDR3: CASSHGGNYGYTF. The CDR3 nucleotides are TGTGCCAGCAGCCATGGAGGGAACTATGGCTACACCTTC.

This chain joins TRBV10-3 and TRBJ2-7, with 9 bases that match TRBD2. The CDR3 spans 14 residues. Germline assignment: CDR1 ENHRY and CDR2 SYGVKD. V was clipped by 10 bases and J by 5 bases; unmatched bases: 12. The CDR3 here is CATNEAGGFHEQYF. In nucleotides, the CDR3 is TGTGCCACCAACGAGGCGGGAGGGTTCCACGAGCAGTACTTC.

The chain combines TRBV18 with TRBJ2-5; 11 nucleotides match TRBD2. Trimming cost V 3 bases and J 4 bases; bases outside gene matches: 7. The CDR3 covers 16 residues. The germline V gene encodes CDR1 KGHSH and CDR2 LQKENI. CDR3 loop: CASSPTSGSSGETQYF. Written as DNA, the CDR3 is TGTGCCAGCTCACCCACTAGCGGGAGTTCTGGAGAGACCCAGTACTTC.

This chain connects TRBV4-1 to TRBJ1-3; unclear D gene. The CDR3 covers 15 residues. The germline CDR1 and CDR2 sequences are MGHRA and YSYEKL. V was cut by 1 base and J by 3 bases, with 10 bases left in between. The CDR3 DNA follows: TGCGCCAGCAGCCAAGCCCTTCACTTTGGAAACACCATATATTTT. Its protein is CASSQALHFGNTIYF.

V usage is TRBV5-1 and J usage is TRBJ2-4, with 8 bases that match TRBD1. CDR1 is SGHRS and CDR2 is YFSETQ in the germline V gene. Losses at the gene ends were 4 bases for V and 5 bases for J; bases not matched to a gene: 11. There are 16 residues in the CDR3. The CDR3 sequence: CASSPPPGTGENIQYF. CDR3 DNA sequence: TGCGCCAGCAGCCCCCCACCCGGGACAGGAGAAAACATTCAGTACTTC.

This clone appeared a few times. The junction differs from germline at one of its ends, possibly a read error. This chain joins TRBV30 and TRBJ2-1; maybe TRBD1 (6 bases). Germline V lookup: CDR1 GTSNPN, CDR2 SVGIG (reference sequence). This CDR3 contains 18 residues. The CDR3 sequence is CAWSVLGTGNRGYDEQFF. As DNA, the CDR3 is TGTGCCTGGAGTGTACTGGGCACAGGGAACCGTGGCTACGATGAGCAGTTCTTC.

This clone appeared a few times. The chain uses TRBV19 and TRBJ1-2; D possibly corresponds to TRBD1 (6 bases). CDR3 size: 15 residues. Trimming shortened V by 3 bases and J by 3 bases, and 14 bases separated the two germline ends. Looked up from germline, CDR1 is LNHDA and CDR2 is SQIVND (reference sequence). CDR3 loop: CASSMDGGRHYGYTF. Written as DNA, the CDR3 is TGTGCCAGTAGTATGGACGGGGGGCGTCACTATGGCTACACCTTC.

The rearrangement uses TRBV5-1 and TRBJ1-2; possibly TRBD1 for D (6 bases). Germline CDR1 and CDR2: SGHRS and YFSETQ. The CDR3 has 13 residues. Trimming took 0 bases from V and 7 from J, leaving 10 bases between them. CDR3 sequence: CASSLARGGGYTF. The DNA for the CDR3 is TGCGCCAGCAGCTTGGCTAGAGGGGGTGGCTACACCTTC.

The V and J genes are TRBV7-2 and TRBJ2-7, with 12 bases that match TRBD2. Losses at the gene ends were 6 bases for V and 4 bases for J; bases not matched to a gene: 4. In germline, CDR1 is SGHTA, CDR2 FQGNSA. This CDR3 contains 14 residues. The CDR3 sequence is CASSPTSGRYEQYF. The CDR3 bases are TGTGCCAGCAGTCCAACTAGCGGGAGGTACGAGCAGTACTTC.